This T cell receptor beta chain was sequenced in a study of cytomegalovirus exposure and HLA in healthy donors. Germline CDR1 SQVTM, CDR2 ANQGSEA. This CDR3 has 12 residues. The V end was cut by 4 bases, the J end by 1 base, with 6 bases between. Concerning this clone itself: What it binds is not known.

The PCR contained 60 Vbeta and 13 Jbeta primers. Using immunoSEQ multiplex PCR, the repertoire was profiled, and TCRdb retains in-frame clones only, with some absent. The sample records about 130,000 clones, approximately 61% being singletons. Notes on the study in general: Most sequenced TCRs were rare (though some public TCRs occurred in many donors). Fewer N-insertions (relative to the approximately 670-donor mean) were reportedly seen in an Asian-associated ancestry cluster in a later analysis. Excluded: some indistinguishable V segments such as TRBV6-2 and TRBV6-3.

The sequenced sample was PBMCs. This receptor was obtained from a human donor in good health. The J gene is TRBJ2-3, the V gene TRBV29-1; no firm D call. CDR3 amino acids: CSVAFGTDTQYF. CDR3 DNA: TGCAGCGTTGCCTTTGGCACAGATACGCAGTATTTT.